This TCR beta chain derives from a study of Graves' ophthalmopathy and Graves' hyperthyroidism. The authors used Ficoll-Paque density gradient centrifugation to separate PBMCs. The input was around 9.9 ml of fresh peripheral blood. Scientists amplified the TCR beta CDR3 regions from RNA transcripts. Second-round multiplex PCR followed a first-round RT-PCR using HTBI primers. TCRdb reanalysed the multiplex PCR reads using MiXCR and keeps one entry per CDR3 protein. The data hold about 620,000 distinct CDR3 sequences, with 22% observed a single time. Trimming removed 2 bases from V and 7 bases from J, with 15 bases in between. The CDR3 sequence is 14 residues long.

V gene TRBV12-3 or TRBV12-4 combines with J gene TRBJ2-7, with D possibly TRBD2 on 6 matching bases. The receptor's source is a woman younger than 30 with stable Graves' hyperthyroidism. Some clones in this sample may be carry-over from other donors' samples. The sequenced sample consisted of peripheral blood. CDR3 region: CASSLMRRESEQYF. The CDR3 nucleotides read TGTGCCAGCAGTTTAATGAGGCGGGAAAGTGAGCAGTACTTC.